What follows describes a single T cell receptor (beta chain). In the original workflow: For nucleated cells, counts were estimated from reference gene primer amplification. The repertoire was sequenced with immunoSEQ multiplex PCR; TCRdb's copy has only in-frame clones and lacks some. V and J calls and clone size are given by that table; D and trimming were obtained from the DNA. Here the sample spans roughly 160,000 clones, over 65% being singletons. The data belong to a study of blood T cell repertoires in COVID-19. Study as a whole: The United States, Italy and Spain supplied acute and convalescent COVID-19 samples. T cells, B-cell-depleted T cells, or PBMCs provided the cDNA or gDNA that served as material.

This clonotype originated in a woman older than 75 with acute or convalescent COVID-19. Sequencing used peripheral blood.

In DNA form, the CDR3 reads TGTGCCATCAGTGCCCTTGGGACATCTGGAAACACCATATATTTT. This translates into CAISALGTSGNTIYF. The chain carries TRBV10-3 and TRBJ1-3; maybe TRBD1 (6 bases). The CDR3 runs 15 residues. V was cut by 4 bases and J by 1 base, with 11 bases left in between. CDR1 and CDR2 from the germline V gene are ENHRY and SYGVKD.